This T cell receptor beta chain was found in a study of T cell responses to AZD1222 COVID-19 vaccine. Study-level information: The study pooled second doses at about 4 or about 12 weeks.

Study results and limitations: Close to half of all spike-specific TCRs reportedly target regions of the variants that are unmutated. Baseline serostatus was positive in only six AZD1222 recipients. Spike-specific TCR breadth rose after two AZD1222 doses, and depth rose as well.

The V gene's germline CDR1 is SGHKS and CDR2 YYEKEE (reference sequence). The CDR3 is 17 amino acids. With 1 base clipped from V and 0 bases from J, the junction kept 6 bases outside the gene matches. Clones were read by immunoSEQ multiplex PCR, and TCRdb kept only the in-frame ones, dropping some. The sample lists around 120,000 clones, 88% occurring once. Concerning this clone: What it binds is not known.

The source was peripheral blood, collected on day 0 of AZD1222 vaccination. The TCR sequence derives from an adult in good health. V gene TRBV5-5 combines with J gene TRBJ2-3; 9 bases are a match to TRBD2. The chain's CDR3 is CASSLRAGGSSTDTQYF. In DNA form, the CDR3 reads TGTGCCAGCAGCTTGAGGGCGGGGGGGTCAAGCACAGATACGCAGTATTTT.